These 17 T cell receptor beta chains originate from one sample sequenced in a study of T cell responses to AZD1222 COVID-19 vaccine. Assay used: immunoSEQ multiplex PCR; TCRdb lists only in-frame clones, some missing. The data show roughly 150,000 clones, 75% to 90% seen once. The source material was peripheral blood, sampled after recovery from COVID-19. The receptors stem from an adult who had recovered from COVID-19.

This clone was seen a few times. V is TRBV7-3 and J is TRBJ2-3, with unresolved D. The CDR3 contains 13 residues. CDR1 and CDR2 (germline): SGHTA, FQGTGA. Trimming took 4 bases from V and 6 from J, leaving 11 bases between them. CDR3 region: CASSSQQRDTQYF. CDR3 nucleotides: TGTGCCAGCAGCTCCCAGCAACGGGATACGCAGTATTTT.

The chain joins TRBV7-3 to TRBJ1-5; 7 bases agree with TRBD1. CDR3 size: 14 residues. The V segment lost 5 bases and the J segment 4 bases; nucleotides outside the gene matches: 5. Germline V lookup: CDR1 SGHTA, CDR2 FQGTGA. CDR3 bases: TGTGCCAGCAGCCTCGCAGGGGGAAATCAGCCCCAGCATTTT. Amino acids: CASSLAGGNQPQHF.

This clone has only a few counts. V and J are TRBV7-9 and TRBJ1-2; TRBD1 agrees at 7 bases. Germline CDR1 SEHNR, CDR2 FQNEAQ (reference sequence). The length of the CDR3 is 15 residues. V trimming: 4 bases; J trimming: 1 base; junction bases outside the gene matches: 6. CDR3 nucleotide sequence: TGTGCCAGCAGCTCCATGGACAGGCTTAACTATGGCTACACCTTC. Its protein product is CASSSMDRLNYGYTF.

The chain joins TRBV10-1 to TRBJ2-1; TRBD2 aligns across 14 bases. The germline CDR1 and CDR2 sequences are WNHNN and SYGVQD (reference sequence). This CDR3 contains 17 residues. J was trimmed by 7 bases and V by 7 bases; bases with no gene match: 12. The CDR3 region has the DNA TGCGCCAGCACCCCGCCTGGACTAGCGGGGGGTGGTAATGAGCAGTTCTTC. Its translation is CASTPPGLAGGGNEQFF.

Written as DNA, the CDR3 is TGTGCCAGCAGGATGGAGGCAGCCCGGGGGCAGCCCCAGCATTTT. Translating it yields CASRMEAARGQPQHF. This sequence joins TRBV2 and TRBJ1-5, with D possibly TRBD1 on 5 matching bases. Trimming pared 6 bases from V and 7 bases from J, leaving 19 bases between. The CDR3 runs to 15 residues. Germline assignment: CDR1 SNHLY and CDR2 FYNNEI.

This chain links TRBV27 with TRBJ1-5; D is unclear. Per the germline V gene, CDR1 is MNHEY and CDR2 is SMNVEV (reference sequence). The CDR3 totals 13 residues. Trimming took 3 bases from V and 4 from J, leaving 7 bases between them. The CDR3 region is CASSLDRNQPQHF. For the CDR3, the DNA is TGTGCCAGCAGTTTGGATAGGAATCAGCCCCAGCATTTT.

The sample holds a few counts of this clone. The genes are TRBV7-8 and TRBJ2-5, with D perhaps matching TRBD2 (5 bases). Germline-derived CDR1 and CDR2 are SGHVS and FQNEAQ. The CDR3 is made up of 14 amino acids. V lost 1 base and J 5 bases, leaving 11 bases between the germline ends. The CDR3 sequence: CASSLVGGGETQYF. CDR3 DNA: TGTGCCAGCAGCTTAGTAGGCGGCGGGGAGACCCAGTACTTC.

This chain connects TRBV9 to TRBJ2-7; D remains ambiguous. V lost 4 bases, J lost 2 bases, and 10 bases lay in between. The CDR3 covers 13 residues. Germline V gene lookup returns CDR1 SGDLS and CDR2 YYNGEE. The CDR3 spells CASSPDLAYEQYF. CDR3 bases: TGTGCCAGCAGCCCCGACCTTGCCTACGAGCAGTACTTC.

The chain uses TRBV4-2 and TRBJ1-2; D perhaps matches TRBD1 (6 bases). Deletions cut 5 bases from V and 8 bases from J, with 18 bases between. This CDR3 is built from 14 residues. The germline CDR1 and CDR2 sequences are LGHNA and YNFKEQ. The CDR3 nucleotides read TGTGCCAGCAGCTTTACGGGGGCGAGAGTGGGCTACACCTTC. Protein sequence: CASSFTGARVGYTF.

The chain carries TRBV5-1 and TRBJ1-1; D uncertain. The CDR3 totals 16 residues. The germline gives CDR1 SGHRS, CDR2 YFSETQ. The V gene lost 0 bases and the J gene lost 6 bases, with 18 bases spanning the gap. The CDR3 here is CASSLVQRASGAEAFF. DNA for the CDR3: TGCGCCAGCAGCTTGGTCCAACGGGCCTCTGGGGCTGAAGCTTTCTTT.

As concerns this clone: This may come from a read error, since a much larger clone is one base off. This rearrangement joins TRBV5-4 to TRBJ1-1, with TRBD1 as a possible D gene (5 bases). Germline-derived CDR1 and CDR2 are SGHNT and YYREEE (reference sequence). The V end lost 2 bases, the J end lost 1 base, and 6 bases lay between the germline ends. The CDR3 has 13 residues. CDR3 amino acids: CASSFGGNTEAFF. The CDR3 DNA follows: TGTGCCAGCAGCTTCGGGGGGAACACTGAAGCTTTCTTT.

The chain recombines TRBV28 with TRBJ1-3; weak D call: TRBD1 (6 bases). V shed 6 bases and J shed 5 bases, with 20 bases lying between them. The germline gives CDR1 MDHEN, CDR2 SYDVKM. This CDR3 spans 16 amino acids. The CDR3 region has the DNA TGTGCCAGCAGCCCGAGTCCAGGGGATAATAGAAACACCATATATTTT. Translating it yields CASSPSPGDNRNTIYF. Looking up the rest from reference TRBV28 and TRBJ1-3 gives the full variable domain: DVKVTQSSRYLVKRTGEKVFLECVQDMDHENMFWYRQDPGLGLRLIYFSYDVKMKEKGDIPEGYSVSREKKERFSLILESASTNQTSMYLCASSPSPGDNRNTIYFGEGSWLTVV.

This chain links TRBV7-2 with TRBJ2-7; 8 bases match TRBD2. The germline V gene encodes CDR1 SGHTA and CDR2 FQGNSA. V shed 4 bases and J 5 bases; nucleotides not matched to a gene: 10. The CDR3 length is 15 residues. CDR3 sequence: CASSYKGLEWHEQYF. As DNA, the CDR3 is TGTGCCAGCAGCTATAAGGGACTAGAATGGCACGAGCAGTACTTC.

The chain combines TRBV7-9 with TRBJ2-7; no definite D call. The CDR3 spans 11 residues. Germline V gene lookup returns CDR1 SEHNR and CDR2 FQNEAQ (reference sequence). With 3 bases removed from V and 5 bases from J, the gap between germline ends came to 5 bases. The CDR3 DNA reads as TGTGCCAGCAGCTTTTCTGACGAGCAGTACTTC. Protein sequence: CASSFSDEQYF.

V is TRBV6-5 and J is TRBJ1-2; TRBD1 might be the D (5 bases). Trimming left V 8 bases short and J 6 bases short, with 13 bases between. This CDR3 comprises 12 residues. Germline CDR1 MNHEY, CDR2 SVGAGI. The CDR3 DNA reads TGTGCCAGCGGCAGGGACCCTCATGGCTACACCTTC. Protein: CASGRDPHGYTF.

V and J are TRBV19 and TRBJ1-1; possibly TRBD1 for D (6 bases). The CDR3 is made up of 15 amino acids. With 5 bases removed from V and 4 bases from J, the gap between germline ends came to 17 bases. Germline V lookup: CDR1 LNHDA, CDR2 SQIVND (reference sequence). CDR3 residues: CASSATGKGGTEAFF. CDR3 nucleotide sequence: TGTGCCAGTAGTGCCACAGGGAAGGGAGGCACTGAAGCTTTCTTT.

This chain links TRBV6-5 with TRBJ2-1; a weak D match, TRBD2 (7 bases). Germline V gene lookup returns CDR1 MNHEY and CDR2 SVGAGI. The CDR3 is made up of 12 amino acids. V was cut by 5 bases and J by 10 bases, with 12 bases left in between. CDR3 sequence (DNA): TGTGCCAGCAGTCTGTCGGGGGGCGAGCAGTTCTTC. It codes for CASSLSGGEQFF.